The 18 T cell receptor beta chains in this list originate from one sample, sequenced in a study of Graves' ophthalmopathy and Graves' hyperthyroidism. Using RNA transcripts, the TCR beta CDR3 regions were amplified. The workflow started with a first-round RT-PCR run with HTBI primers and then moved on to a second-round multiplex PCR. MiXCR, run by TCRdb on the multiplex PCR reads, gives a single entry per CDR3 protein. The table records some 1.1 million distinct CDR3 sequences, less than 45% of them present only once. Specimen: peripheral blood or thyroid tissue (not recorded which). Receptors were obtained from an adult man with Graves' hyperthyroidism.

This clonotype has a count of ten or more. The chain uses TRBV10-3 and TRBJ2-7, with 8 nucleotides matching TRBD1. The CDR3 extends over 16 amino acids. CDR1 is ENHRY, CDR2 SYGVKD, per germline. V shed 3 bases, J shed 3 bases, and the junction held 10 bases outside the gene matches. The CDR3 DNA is TGTGCCATCAGTGAAAGAACGACAGGGGATATCTACGAGCAGTACTTC. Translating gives CAISERTTGDIYEQYF.

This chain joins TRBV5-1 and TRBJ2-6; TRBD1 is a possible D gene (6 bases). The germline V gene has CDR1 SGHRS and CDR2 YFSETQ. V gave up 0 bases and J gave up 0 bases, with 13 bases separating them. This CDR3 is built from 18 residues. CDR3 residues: CASSLAQQGGSGANVLTF. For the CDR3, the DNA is TGCGCCAGCAGCTTGGCCCAACAGGGCGGCTCTGGGGCCAACGTCCTGACTTTC.

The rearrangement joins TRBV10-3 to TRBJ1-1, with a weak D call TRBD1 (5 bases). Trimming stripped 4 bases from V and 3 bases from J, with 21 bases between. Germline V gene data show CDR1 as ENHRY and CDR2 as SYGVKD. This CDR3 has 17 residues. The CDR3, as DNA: TGTGCCATCAGTGGCGACCCCAGGGATTCTCGGTACACTGAAGCTTTCTTT. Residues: CAISGDPRDSRYTEAFF.

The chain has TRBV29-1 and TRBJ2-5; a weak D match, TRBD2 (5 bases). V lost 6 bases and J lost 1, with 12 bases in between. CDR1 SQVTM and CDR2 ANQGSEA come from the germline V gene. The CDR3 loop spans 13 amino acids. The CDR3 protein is CSVWTGFQETQYF. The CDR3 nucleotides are TGCAGCGTATGGACTGGGTTCCAAGAGACCCAGTACTTC.

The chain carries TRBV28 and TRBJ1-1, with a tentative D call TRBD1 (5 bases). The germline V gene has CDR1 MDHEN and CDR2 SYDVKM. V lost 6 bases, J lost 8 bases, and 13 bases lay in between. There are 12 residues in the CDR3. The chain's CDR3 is CASSRGSVEAFF. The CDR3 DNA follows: TGTGCCAGCAGCCGGGGGAGCGTCGAAGCTTTCTTT. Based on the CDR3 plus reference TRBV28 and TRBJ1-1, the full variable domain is DVKVTQSSRYLVKRTGEKVFLECVQDMDHENMFWYRQDPGLGLRLIYFSYDVKMKEKGDIPEGYSVSREKKERFSLILESASTNQTSMYLCASSRGSVEAFFGQGTRLTVV.

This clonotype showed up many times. CDR3 region: CASSPDGAGYQPQHF. The CDR3 bases are TGTGCCAGCAGCCCAGACGGGGCAGGGTACCAGCCCCAGCATTTT. The chain has TRBV9 and TRBJ1-5; a weak D match, TRBD1 (5 bases). From germline, CDR1 is SGDLS and CDR2 YYNGEE. The CDR3 runs 15 residues. With 4 bases removed from V and 7 bases from J, the gap between germline ends came to 18 bases.

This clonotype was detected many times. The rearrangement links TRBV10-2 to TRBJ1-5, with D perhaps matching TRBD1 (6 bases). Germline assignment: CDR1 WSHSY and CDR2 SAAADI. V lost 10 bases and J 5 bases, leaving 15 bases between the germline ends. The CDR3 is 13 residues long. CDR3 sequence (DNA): TGCGCCACCCGGAGGGGGGTCGATCAGCCCCAGCATTTT. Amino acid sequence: CATRRGVDQPQHF.

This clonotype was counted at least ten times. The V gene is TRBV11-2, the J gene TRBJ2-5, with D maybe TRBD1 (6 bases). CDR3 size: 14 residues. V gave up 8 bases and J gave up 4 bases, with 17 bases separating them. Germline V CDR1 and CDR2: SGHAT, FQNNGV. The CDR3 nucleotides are TGTGCCAGCGGGTTGGGGCAGGGGACAGAGACCCAGTACTTC. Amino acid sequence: CASGLGQGTETQYF.

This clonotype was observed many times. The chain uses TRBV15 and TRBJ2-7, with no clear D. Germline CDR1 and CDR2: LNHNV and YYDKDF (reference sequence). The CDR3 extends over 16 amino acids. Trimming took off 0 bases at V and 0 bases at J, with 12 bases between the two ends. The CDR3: CATSRDLGQGSYEQYF. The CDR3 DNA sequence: TGTGCCACCAGCAGAGATCTGGGCCAAGGCTCCTACGAGCAGTACTTC.

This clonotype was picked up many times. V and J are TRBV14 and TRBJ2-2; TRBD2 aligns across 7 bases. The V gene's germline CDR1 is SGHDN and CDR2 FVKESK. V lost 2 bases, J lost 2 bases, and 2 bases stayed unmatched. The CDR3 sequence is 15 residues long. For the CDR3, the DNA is TGTGCCAGCAGCCAAAAGCGGGAAAACACCGGGGAGCTGTTTTTT. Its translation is CASSQKRENTGELFF.

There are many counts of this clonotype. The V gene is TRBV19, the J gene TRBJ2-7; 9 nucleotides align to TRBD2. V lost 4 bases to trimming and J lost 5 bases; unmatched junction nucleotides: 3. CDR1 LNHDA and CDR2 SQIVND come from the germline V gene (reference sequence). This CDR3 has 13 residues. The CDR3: CASSRRLADEQYF. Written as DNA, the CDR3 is TGTGCCAGTAGTAGAAGACTAGCGGACGAGCAGTACTTC.

CDR3 protein: CATSPDLAGELFF. CDR3 sequence (DNA): TGTGCCACCAGCCCCGACCTGGCCGGGGAACTGTTTTTT. The V gene is TRBV15, the J gene TRBJ1-4; D is ambiguous. The V and J ends lost 5 bases and 12 bases respectively, with 16 bases between them. The length of the CDR3 is 13 residues. The germline V gene encodes CDR1 LNHNV and CDR2 YYDKDF (reference sequence). The full variable domain, in which reference TRBV15 and TRBJ1-4 provide the parts outside the CDR3, is DAMVIQNPRYQVTQFGKPVTLSCSQTLNHNVMYWYQQKSSQAPKLLFHYYDKDFNNEADTPDNFQSRRPNTSFCFLDIRSPGLGDTAMYLCATSPDLAGELFFGSGTQLSVL.

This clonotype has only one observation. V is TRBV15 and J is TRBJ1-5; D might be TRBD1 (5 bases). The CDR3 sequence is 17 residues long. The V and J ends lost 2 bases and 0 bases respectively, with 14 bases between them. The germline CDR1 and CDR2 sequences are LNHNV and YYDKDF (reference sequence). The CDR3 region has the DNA TGTGCCACCAGCAGATTTCCTCAGGGAGCTAGCAATCAGCCCCAGCATTTT. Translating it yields CATSRFPQGASNQPQHF.

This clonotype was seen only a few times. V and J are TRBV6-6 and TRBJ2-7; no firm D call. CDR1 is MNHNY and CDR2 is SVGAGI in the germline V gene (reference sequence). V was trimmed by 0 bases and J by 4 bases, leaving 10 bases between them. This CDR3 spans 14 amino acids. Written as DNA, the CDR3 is TGTGCCAGCAGTTACTCGATCGCAGTATACGAGCAGTACTTC. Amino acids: CASSYSIAVYEQYF.

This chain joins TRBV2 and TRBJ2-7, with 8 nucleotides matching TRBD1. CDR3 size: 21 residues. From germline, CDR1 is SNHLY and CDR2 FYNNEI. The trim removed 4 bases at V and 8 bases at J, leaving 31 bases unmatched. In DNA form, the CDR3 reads TGTGCCAGCAGTGGGGACAGGAGACAGGGGTCGGGCTCCTCGCAGGGAAGTCAGCAGTACTTC. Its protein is CASSGDRRQGSGSSQGSQQYF.

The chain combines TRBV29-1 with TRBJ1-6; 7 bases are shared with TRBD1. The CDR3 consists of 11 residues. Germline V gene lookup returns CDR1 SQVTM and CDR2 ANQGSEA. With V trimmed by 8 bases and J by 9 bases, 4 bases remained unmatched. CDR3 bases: TGCAGCCCTGGGACAGTTTCACCCCTCCACTTT. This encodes CSPGTVSPLHF.

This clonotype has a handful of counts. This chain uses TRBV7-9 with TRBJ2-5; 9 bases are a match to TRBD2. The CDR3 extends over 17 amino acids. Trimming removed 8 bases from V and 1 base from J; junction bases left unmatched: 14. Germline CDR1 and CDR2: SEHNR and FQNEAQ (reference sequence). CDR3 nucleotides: TGTGCCAGCTCGGGACTAGCCGGGACTAACACCCAAGAGACCCAGTACTTC. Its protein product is CASSGLAGTNTQETQYF.

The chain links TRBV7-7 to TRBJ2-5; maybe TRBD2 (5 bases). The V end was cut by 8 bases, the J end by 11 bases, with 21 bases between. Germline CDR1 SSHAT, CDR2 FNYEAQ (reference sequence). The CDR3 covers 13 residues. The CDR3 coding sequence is TGTGCCAGCGGGGATGGAGGACCCAATGAGCAGTACTTC. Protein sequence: CASGDGGPNEQYF.